The 20 T cell receptor beta chains given below trace back to one sample, sequenced in a study of T cells in Graves' hyperthyroidism and ophthalmopathy. TCR beta CDR3 regions were amplified from RNA transcripts. TCR CDR3 regions were first amplified by RT-PCR with HTBI primers. One entry per CDR3 protein results from TCRdb running MiXCR on the multiplex PCR reads. The sample lists around 400,000 distinct CDR3 sequences; 15% to 18% were seen once. The sequenced material came from blood. The receptor set was obtained from a woman younger than 35 with Graves' hyperthyroidism that later progressed to Graves' ophthalmopathy.

This clonotype came up many times. The chain joins TRBV6-1 to TRBJ2-7; 9 bases are a match to TRBD2. In germline, CDR1 is MNHNS, CDR2 SASEGT. The CDR3 extends over 13 amino acids. V gave up 6 bases and J gave up 2 bases; unmatched junction bases: 2. Here the CDR3 reads CASRTSGTYEQYF. CDR3 DNA: TGTGCCAGCAGGACTAGCGGTACCTACGAGCAGTACTTC.

This clonotype was counted at least ten times. V is TRBV5-5 and J is TRBJ2-5; possible D gene TRBD2, 5 bases. The germline CDR1 and CDR2 sequences are SGHKS and YYEKEE (reference sequence). V was clipped by 2 bases and J by 2 bases, with 13 bases between them. The CDR3 is 15 residues long. The CDR3 loop reads CASSLRWTGQETQYF. DNA for the CDR3: TGTGCCAGCAGCTTACGATGGACGGGACAAGAGACCCAGTACTTC.

Regarding this clonotype: A much bigger clone sits one base away, suggesting this may be a read error. CDR3 coding DNA: TGTGCCAGCAGTGGGAGGACTAGCGCGAACACCAGGGAGCTGTTTTTT. Its protein product is CASSGRTSANTRELFF. V and J are TRBV6-1 and TRBJ2-2, with 9 bases matching TRBD2. Germline V gene data show CDR1 as MNHNS and CDR2 as SASEGT. The CDR3 covers 16 residues.

This clonotype turned up a few times. J is TRBJ1-1 and V is TRBV30, with 10 nucleotides matching TRBD1. The J segment lost 1 base and the V segment lost 0 bases, leaving 11 bases of the junction unmatched. Per the germline V gene, CDR1 is GTSNPN and CDR2 is SVGIG (reference sequence). The CDR3 sequence is 18 residues long. The CDR3: CAWSVAGQGLLGNTEAFF. The DNA for the CDR3 is TGTGCCTGGAGTGTAGCGGGACAGGGGTTATTGGGGAACACTGAAGCTTTCTTT.

There are many counts of this clonotype. V is TRBV9 and J is TRBJ2-7, with D perhaps TRBD1 or TRBD2 (5 bases each). CDR1 SGDLS and CDR2 YYNGEE come from the germline V gene. There are 15 residues in the CDR3. Trimming removed 4 bases at V and 3 bases at J, with 17 bases between. CDR3 nucleotides: TGTGCCAGCAGCCCGGGATCGGGACCGGACTACGAGCAGTACTTC. Protein sequence: CASSPGSGPDYEQYF.

The rearrangement joins TRBV4-1 to TRBJ2-2; 12 nucleotides align to TRBD2. CDR1 and CDR2 from the germline V gene are MGHRA and YSYEKL. The CDR3 loop spans 19 amino acids. Germline trimming cut 3 bases from V and 2 bases from J; bases unmatched to any gene: 10. The CDR3 is CASSQPLLAGGRNTGELFF. The CDR3 nucleotides read TGCGCCAGCAGCCAGCCACTTCTAGCGGGAGGGCGAAACACCGGGGAGCTGTTTTTT.

The genes are TRBV6-1 and TRBJ2-7, with 10 bases lining up with TRBD1. V gave up 5 bases and J gave up 6 bases; unmatched junction bases: 10. The CDR3 contains 15 residues. CDR1 and CDR2 from the germline V gene are MNHNS and SASEGT. CDR3 loop: CASSYGTGDQGEQYF. The CDR3 nucleotides read TGTGCCAGCAGTTATGGGACAGGGGATCAGGGCGAGCAGTACTTC.

This clonotype was observed many times. The chain has TRBV10-3 and TRBJ2-7; TRBD1 aligns across 9 bases. The ends lost 4 bases at V and 1 base at J; junction bases unmatched: 5. This CDR3 spans 15 amino acids. Germline CDR1 reads ENHRY; CDR2 reads SYGVKD. The DNA of the CDR3 is TGTGCCATCAGTGGTGGGACAGGGCCTTCCTACGAGCAGTACTTC. This sequence encodes CAISGGTGPSYEQYF.

This clonotype came up many times. This chain joins TRBV20-1 and TRBJ2-1; 13 nucleotides align to TRBD2. The CDR3 covers 19 residues. Unmatched junction bases numbered 9, after V lost 1 base and J lost 0 bases. The germline CDR1 and CDR2 sequences are DFQATT and SNEGSKA (reference sequence). The CDR3 DNA reads TGCAGTGCTAGAGCGCTAGGACTAGCGGGAGAAAGCTCCTACAATGAGCAGTTCTTC. Translated, it gives CSARALGLAGESSYNEQFF.

This clonotype was detected ten times or more. J is TRBJ2-7 and V is TRBV4-1; TRBD2 is a possible D gene (7 bases). The CDR3 totals 15 residues. CDR1 and CDR2 from the germline V gene are MGHRA and YSYEKL. Trimming pared 4 bases from V and 2 bases from J, leaving 15 bases between. CDR3 coding DNA: TGCGCCAGCAGCCCGGGGGGCGTTGAGGCCTACGAGCAGTACTTC. Translation gives CASSPGGVEAYEQYF.

The chain joins TRBV12-3 or TRBV12-4 to TRBJ1-5; D is ambiguous. This CDR3 has 12 residues. The ends were cut back, 4 bases at V and 4 bases at J, with 5 bases in the middle. As DNA, the CDR3 is TGTGCCAGCAGTTATCAAAATCAGCCCCAGCATTTT. Translating it yields CASSYQNQPQHF.

This clonotype was picked up a small number of times. V and J are TRBV7-9 and TRBJ2-2; tentatively, D is TRBD1 (6 bases). V dropped 2 bases and J dropped 4 bases, with 14 bases sitting between them. The CDR3 has 16 amino acids. Germline V CDR1 and CDR2: SEHNR, FQNEAQ (reference sequence). The CDR3 DNA follows: TGTGCCAGCAGCTTACTGGCAGGGGCGAGCACCGGGGAGCTGTTTTTT. Protein: CASSLLAGASTGELFF.

This clonotype was recorded many times. V usage is TRBV5-1 and J usage is TRBJ2-1, with D perhaps being TRBD1 or TRBD2 (6 bases each). This CDR3 contains 17 residues. V lost 3 bases and J 6 bases, leaving 22 bases between the germline ends. CDR1 SGHRS and CDR2 YFSETQ come from the germline V gene. In DNA form, the CDR3 reads TGCGCCAGCAGCTATACCCGGGGGCTAGCGAGCGGCAATGAGCAGTTCTTC. Residues: CASSYTRGLASGNEQFF. Full variable domain (remainder filled in from reference TRBV5-1 and TRBJ2-1): KAGVTQTPRYLIKTRGQQVTLSCSPISGHRSVSWYQQTPGQGLQFLFEYFSETQRNKGNFPGRFSGRQFSNSRSEMNVSTLELGDSALYLCASSYTRGLASGNEQFFGPGTRLTVL.

This clonotype was seen at least ten times. The genes are TRBV6-1 and TRBJ2-3, with 12 bases lining up with TRBD2. This CDR3 comprises 16 residues. In germline, CDR1 is MNHNS, CDR2 SASEGT. V trimming: 3 bases; J trimming: 4 bases; junction bases outside the gene matches: 5. The CDR3 region has the DNA TGTGCCAGCAGTGAGGCTAGCGGGAGGGCCTCAGATACGCAGTATTTT. This sequence encodes CASSEASGRASDTQYF.

The chain joins TRBV20-1 to TRBJ2-2, with 7 bases lining up with TRBD1. Trimming took 0 bases from V and 4 from J; bases not matched to a gene: 11. The CDR3 spans 17 residues. From germline, CDR1 is DFQATT and CDR2 SNEGSKA (reference sequence). The CDR3 DNA is TGCAGTGCTAGAGATTTGGGACAGACGACACCCACCGGGGAGCTGTTTTTT. Amino acids: CSARDLGQTTPTGELFF.

This clonotype was found a few times. The chain uses TRBV19 and TRBJ2-1; tentatively, D is TRBD2 (6 bases). Germline V lookup: CDR1 LNHDA, CDR2 SQIVND (reference sequence). V was shortened by 1 base and J by 6 bases, with 13 bases between the two germline ends. The CDR3 runs to 15 residues. CDR3 in DNA: TGTGCCAGTAGTATAGCGAAGCGGGTGGGCAATGAGCAGTTCTTC. As protein: CASSIAKRVGNEQFF. Complete variable domain (other parts from reference TRBV19 and TRBJ2-1): DGGITQSPKYLFRKEGQNVTLSCEQNLNHDAMYWYRQDPGQGLRLIYYSQIVNDFQKGDIAEGYSVSREKKESFPLTVTSAQKNPTAFYLCASSIAKRVGNEQFFGPGTRLTVL.

The chain has TRBV5-1 and TRBJ1-2; D possibly corresponds to TRBD1 (6 bases). The CDR3 spans 12 residues. Germline values: CDR1 SGHRS, CDR2 YFSETQ. V lost 4 bases to trimming and J lost 8 bases, with 12 bases between them. Here the CDR3 DNA reads TGCGCCAGCAGCGCACAGGGAGAGGGCTACACCTTC. Its protein is CASSAQGEGYTF. The full variable domain, in which reference TRBV5-1 and TRBJ1-2 provide the parts outside the CDR3, is KAGVTQTPRYLIKTRGQQVTLSCSPISGHRSVSWYQQTPGQGLQFLFEYFSETQRNKGNFPGRFSGRQFSNSRSEMNVSTLELGDSALYLCASSAQGEGYTFGSGTRLTVV.

This clonotype has a count of ten or more. The gene calls are TRBV7-2 and TRBJ2-6, with a weak D call TRBD1 (5 bases). Trimming left V 5 bases short and J 1 base short, with 9 bases between. The CDR3 extends over 15 amino acids. Germline V gene data show CDR1 as SGHTA and CDR2 as FQGNSA. The CDR3 loop reads CASSGAHSGANVLTF. In DNA, the CDR3 is TGTGCCAGCAGCGGGGCCCATTCTGGGGCCAACGTCCTGACTTTC.

This clonotype was recorded at least ten times. The gene calls are TRBV7-2 and TRBJ1-3; no clear D gene. With 2 bases removed from V and 0 bases from J, the gap between germline ends came to 14 bases. Per germline, CDR1 SGHTA and CDR2 FQGNSA. The CDR3 loop spans 17 amino acids. The CDR3 nucleotides are TGTGCCAGCAGCTTACTATCCGGGCCCACCTCTGGAAACACCATATATTTT. As protein: CASSLLSGPTSGNTIYF.

The rearrangement uses TRBV11-2 and TRBJ2-7; 8 positions match TRBD2. CDR1 is SGHAT, CDR2 FQNNGV, per germline. The trim removed 3 bases at V and 0 bases at J, leaving 4 bases unmatched. CDR3 length equals 15 residues. In DNA form, the CDR3 reads TGTGCCAGCAGCTTGTTTGCGGGGGGCTCCTACGAGCAGTACTTC. Amino acid sequence: CASSLFAGGSYEQYF.